This is a list of T cell receptor beta chains from one sample in a study of shared clonotypes between healthy human individuals. Using immunoSEQ multiplex PCR, the repertoire was profiled, and TCRdb retains in-frame clones only, with some absent. There are 2.3 million or so clones in the sample; 93% occur only once, and 0.3% to 0.4% lies in the top ten. The material sequenced was naive CD4+ T cells from PBMCs. The receptors come from a man in his late teens or twenties in good health. Some clones in this sample may be carry-over from other donors' samples. Both conserved end residues are part of each CDR3. A D gene is named only where the DNA matches it firmly. The listing skips clone size in some rows; elsewhere it reads once, few, many or a size class.

clone_size d_call j_call v_call cdr3_nt cdr3_aa
- - TRBJ2-5 TRBV5-1 TGCGCCAGCAGCTTGGCCGGGACCGCGGGGGAGACCCAGTACTTC CASSLAGTAGETQYF
- - TRBJ1-5 TRBV6-1 TGTGCCAGCAGTGAAGGGGGGTATCAGCCCCAGCATTTT CASSEGGYQPQHF
- - TRBJ2-3 TRBV9 TGTGCCAGCAGCGTAGTCGGGAGTAAGGGAGATACGCAGTATTTT CASSVVGSKGDTQYF
- - TRBJ2-7 TRBV29-1 TGCAGCGTTGTGGTGGCGGGACCGGCCTACGAGCAGTACTTC CSVVVAGPAYEQYF
- - TRBJ2-1 TRBV6-5 TGTGCCAGCAGTCGTAGGACAGCCTACAATGAGCAGTTCTTC CASSRRTAYNEQFF
- - TRBJ1-5 TRBV6-5 TGTGCCAGCAGTTCGCCTTCGACAGGCTTAGGCCAGCCCCAGCATTTT CASSSPSTGLGQPQHF
- - TRBJ2-5 TRBV9 TGTGCCAGCAGCTCTCAACAGGGTGGGTTGGAGACCCAGTACTTC CASSSQQGGLETQYF
- TRBD2 TRBJ2-1 TRBV5-1 TGCGCCAGCAGCTTGATTACTAGCGGGAGCAATGAGCAGTTCTTC CASSLITSGSNEQFF
- TRBD1 TRBJ1-1 TRBV28 TGTGCCAGCAGTGAGACAGGGGAAAGGGGAGCTTTCTTT CASSETGERGAFF
- - TRBJ2-2 TRBV6-1 TGTGCCAGCAGTGAATTGGGGGGGCTAGCCGGGGAGCTGTTTTTT CASSELGGLAGELFF
- TRBD1 TRBJ1-5 TRBV19 TGTGCCAGTAGTCCCCGACAGGGGGCGAAGGAACAGCCCCAGCATTTT CASSPRQGAKEQPQHF
- - TRBJ2-5 TRBV7-3 TGTGCCAGCAGCTTAACAACGGGAGCATCGGAGACCCAGTACTTC CASSLTTGASETQYF
- - TRBJ2-7 TRBV30 TGTGCCTGGAGTGTACAAGGGGCGGAGCAGTACTTC CAWSVQGAEQYF
- - TRBJ1-1 TRBV7-9 TGTGCCAGCAGCTTGATACCCGAGGGCACTGAAGCTTTCTTT CASSLIPEGTEAFF
- TRBD1 TRBJ2-1 TRBV5-1 TGCGCCAGCAGCTTGGCCCCACAGGGGGCCACCAATGAGCAGTTCTTC CASSLAPQGATNEQFF
few - TRBJ1-1 TRBV7-9 TGTGCCAGCAGCTTAGGCTCGCGAGCTTTCTTT CASSLGSRAFF
- - TRBJ2-3 TRBV7-3 TGTGCCAGCAGCTTAACGTCCACTAGCACAGATACGCAGTATTTT CASSLTSTSTDTQYF
- - TRBJ2-3 TRBV7-2 TGTGCCAGCAGCGCCCGGAAGGGTGGTGATACGCAGTATTTT CASSARKGGDTQYF
- - TRBJ1-1 TRBV28 TGTGCCAGCAGTCAAGAACAGGGTTGGGTCACTGAAGCTTTCTTT CASSQEQGWVTEAFF
- TRBD2 TRBJ2-7 TRBV5-1 TGCGCCAGCAGCTTGGAGGGGACTAGCTACGAGCAGTACTTC CASSLEGTSYEQYF
few - TRBJ1-5 TRBV19 TGTGCCAGTAGTTCCGACAGGATCTGGCAGCCCCAGCATTTT CASSSDRIWQPQHF
once - TRBJ1-2 TRBV6-1 TGTGCCAGCAGTGGCGGGGCTTTTATCTATGGCTACACCTTC CASSGGAFIYGYTF
- TRBD1 TRBJ1-3 TRBV7-9 TGTGCCAGCAGCAAGACAGGGGCCATTGGAAACACCATATATTTT CASSKTGAIGNTIYF
- - TRBJ2-2 TRBV7-9 TGTGCCAGCAGCTTAGTATGGCAAGCGAACACCGGGGAGCTGTTTTTT CASSLVWQANTGELFF